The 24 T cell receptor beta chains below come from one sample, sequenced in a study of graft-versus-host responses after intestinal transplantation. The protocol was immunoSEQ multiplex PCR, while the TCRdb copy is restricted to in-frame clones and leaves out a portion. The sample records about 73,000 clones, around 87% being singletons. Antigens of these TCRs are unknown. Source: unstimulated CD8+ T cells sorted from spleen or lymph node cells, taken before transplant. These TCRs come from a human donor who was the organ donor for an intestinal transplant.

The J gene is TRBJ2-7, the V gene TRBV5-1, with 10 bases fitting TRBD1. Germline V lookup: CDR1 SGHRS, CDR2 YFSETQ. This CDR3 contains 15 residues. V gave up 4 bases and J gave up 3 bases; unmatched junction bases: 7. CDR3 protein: CASSPGQGNLYEQYV. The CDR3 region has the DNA TGCGCCAGCAGCCCGGGACAGGGGAATCTCTACGAGCAGTACGTC.

The DNA for the CDR3 is TGTGCCAGCAGTAGAGCCGGGACATTAGAAACTGAAGCTTTCTTT. Amino acid sequence: CASSRAGTLETEAFF. V and J are TRBV6-1 and TRBJ1-1; a possible D gene is TRBD1 (6 bases). The CDR3 extends over 15 amino acids. Germline V gives CDR1 MNHNS, CDR2 SASEGT. With 5 bases removed from V and 5 bases from J, the gap between germline ends came to 18 bases.

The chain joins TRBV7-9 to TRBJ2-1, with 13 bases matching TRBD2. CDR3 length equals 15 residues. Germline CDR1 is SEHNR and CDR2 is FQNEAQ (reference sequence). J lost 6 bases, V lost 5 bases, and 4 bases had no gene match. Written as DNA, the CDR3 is TGTGCCAGCAGCCTAGGGACTAGCGGGGTCAATGAGCAGTTCTTC. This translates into CASSLGTSGVNEQFF. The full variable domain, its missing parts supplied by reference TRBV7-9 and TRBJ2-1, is DTGVSQNPRHKITKRGQNVTFRCDPISEHNRLYWYRQTLGQGPEFLTYFQNEAQLEKSRLLSDRFSAERPKGSFSTLEIQRTEQGDSAMYLCASSLGTSGVNEQFFGPGTRLTVL.

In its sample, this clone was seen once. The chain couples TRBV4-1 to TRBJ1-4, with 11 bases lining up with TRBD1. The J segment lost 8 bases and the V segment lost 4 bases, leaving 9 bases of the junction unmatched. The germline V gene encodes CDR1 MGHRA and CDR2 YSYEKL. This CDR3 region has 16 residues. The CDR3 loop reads CASSPQWDRGGEKLFF. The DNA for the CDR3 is TGCGCCAGCAGCCCACAATGGGACAGGGGGGGAGAAAAACTGTTTTTT.

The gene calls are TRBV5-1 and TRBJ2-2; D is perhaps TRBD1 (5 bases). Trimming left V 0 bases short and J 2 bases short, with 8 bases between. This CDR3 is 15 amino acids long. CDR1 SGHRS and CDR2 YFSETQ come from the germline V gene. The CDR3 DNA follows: TGCGCCAGCAGCTTGGGCAGGGCTAACACCGGGGAGCTGTTTTTT. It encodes CASSLGRANTGELFF. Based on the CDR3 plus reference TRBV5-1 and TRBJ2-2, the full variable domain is KAGVTQTPRYLIKTRGQQVTLSCSPISGHRSVSWYQQTPGQGLQFLFEYFSETQRNKGNFPGRFSGRQFSNSRSEMNVSTLELGDSALYLCASSLGRANTGELFFGEGSRLTVL.

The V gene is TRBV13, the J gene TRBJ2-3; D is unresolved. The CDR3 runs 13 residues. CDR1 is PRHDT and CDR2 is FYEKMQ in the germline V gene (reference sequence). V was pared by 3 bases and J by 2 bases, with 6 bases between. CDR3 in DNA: TGTGCCAGCAGCTTTTCTACCACAGATACGCAGTATTTT. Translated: CASSFSTTDTQYF.

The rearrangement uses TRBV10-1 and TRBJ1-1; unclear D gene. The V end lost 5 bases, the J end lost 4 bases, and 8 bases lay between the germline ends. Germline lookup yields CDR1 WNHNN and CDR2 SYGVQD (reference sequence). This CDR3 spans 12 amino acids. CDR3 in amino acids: CASSHGFTEAFF. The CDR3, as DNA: TGCGCCAGCAGTCACGGTTTCACTGAAGCTTTCTTT.

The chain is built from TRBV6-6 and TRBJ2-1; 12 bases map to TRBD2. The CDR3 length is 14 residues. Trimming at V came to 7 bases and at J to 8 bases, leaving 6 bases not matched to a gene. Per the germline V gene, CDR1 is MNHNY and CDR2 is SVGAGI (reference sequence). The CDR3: CASTWTSGVDEQFF. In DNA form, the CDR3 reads TGTGCCAGCACCTGGACTAGCGGGGTCGATGAGCAGTTCTTC.

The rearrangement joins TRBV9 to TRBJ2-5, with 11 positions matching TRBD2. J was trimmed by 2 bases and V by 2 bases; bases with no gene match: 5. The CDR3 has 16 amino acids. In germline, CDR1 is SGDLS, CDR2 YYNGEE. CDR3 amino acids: CASSVASGGPQETQYF. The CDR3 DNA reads TGTGCCAGCAGCGTCGCTAGCGGGGGGCCGCAAGAGACCCAGTACTTC.

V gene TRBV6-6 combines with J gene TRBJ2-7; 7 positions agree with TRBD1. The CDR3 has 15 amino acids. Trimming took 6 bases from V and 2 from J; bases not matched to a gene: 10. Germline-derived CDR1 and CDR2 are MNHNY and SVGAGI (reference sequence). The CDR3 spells CASSRERTGAYEQYV. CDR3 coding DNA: TGTGCCAGCAGCCGTGAGAGGACAGGCGCCTACGAGCAGTACGTC.

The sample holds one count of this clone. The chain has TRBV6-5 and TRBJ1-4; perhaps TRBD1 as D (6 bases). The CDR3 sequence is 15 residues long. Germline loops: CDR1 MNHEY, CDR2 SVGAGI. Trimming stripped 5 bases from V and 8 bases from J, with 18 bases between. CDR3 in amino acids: CASSPLQGTNEKLFF. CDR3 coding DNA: TGTGCCAGCAGTCCCCTCCAGGGGACGAACGAAAAACTGTTTTTT.

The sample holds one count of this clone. In nucleotides, the CDR3 is TGTGCCAGCAGTTGGCAGGGGGAAGAGACCCAGTACTTC. This gives the protein CASSWQGEETQYF. The chain employs TRBV28 and TRBJ2-5; 7 positions agree with TRBD1. The CDR3 covers 13 residues. The V and J ends lost 4 bases and 3 bases, in that order; junction bases with no gene match: 2. Germline CDR1 reads MDHEN; CDR2 reads SYDVKM.

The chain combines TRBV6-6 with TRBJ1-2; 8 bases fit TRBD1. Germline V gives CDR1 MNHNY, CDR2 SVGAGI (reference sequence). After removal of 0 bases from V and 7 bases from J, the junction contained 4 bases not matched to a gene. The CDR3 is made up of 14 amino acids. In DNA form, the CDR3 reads TGTGCCAGCAGTTACTCGACAGGGGACGGTGGCTACACCTTC. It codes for CASSYSTGDGGYTF.

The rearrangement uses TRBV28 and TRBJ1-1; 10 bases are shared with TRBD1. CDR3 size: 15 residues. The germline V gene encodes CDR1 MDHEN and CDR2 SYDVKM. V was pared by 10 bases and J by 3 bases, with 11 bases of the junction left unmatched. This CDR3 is CATAVAGTGDTEAFF. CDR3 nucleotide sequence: TGTGCCACCGCAGTGGCCGGGACAGGGGACACTGAAGCTTTCTTT.

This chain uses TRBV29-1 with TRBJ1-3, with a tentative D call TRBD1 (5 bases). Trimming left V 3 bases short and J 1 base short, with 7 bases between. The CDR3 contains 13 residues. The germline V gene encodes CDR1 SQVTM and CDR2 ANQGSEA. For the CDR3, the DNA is TGCAGCGTTGAGGGGGGATCTGGAAACACCATATATTTT. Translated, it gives CSVEGGSGNTIYF.

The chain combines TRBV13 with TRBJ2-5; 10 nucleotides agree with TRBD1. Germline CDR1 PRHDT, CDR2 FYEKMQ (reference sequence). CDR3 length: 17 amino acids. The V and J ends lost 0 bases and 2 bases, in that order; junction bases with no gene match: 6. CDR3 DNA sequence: TGTGCCAGCAGCTTAGGGGGGACAGGGGCCCGACAAGAGACCCAGTACTTC. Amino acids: CASSLGGTGARQETQYF.

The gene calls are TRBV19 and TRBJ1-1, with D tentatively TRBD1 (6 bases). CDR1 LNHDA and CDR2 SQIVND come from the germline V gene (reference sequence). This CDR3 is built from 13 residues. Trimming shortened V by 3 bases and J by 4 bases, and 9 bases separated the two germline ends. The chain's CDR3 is CASSISGVTEAFF. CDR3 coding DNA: TGTGCCAGTAGTATTTCAGGGGTCACTGAAGCTTTCTTT.

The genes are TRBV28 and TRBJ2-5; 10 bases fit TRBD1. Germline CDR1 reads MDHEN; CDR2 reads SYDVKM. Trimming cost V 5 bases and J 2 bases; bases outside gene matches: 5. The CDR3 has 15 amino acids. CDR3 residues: CASSGGTGAQETQYF. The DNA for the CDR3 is TGTGCCAGCAGTGGGGGGACAGGGGCACAAGAGACCCAGTACTTC.

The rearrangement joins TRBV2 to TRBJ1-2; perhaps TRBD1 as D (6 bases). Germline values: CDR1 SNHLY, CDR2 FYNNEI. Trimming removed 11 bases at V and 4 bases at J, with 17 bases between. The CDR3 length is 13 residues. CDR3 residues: CAAQQGLLYGYTF. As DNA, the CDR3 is TGTGCCGCGCAACAGGGCCTACTCTATGGCTACACCTTC.

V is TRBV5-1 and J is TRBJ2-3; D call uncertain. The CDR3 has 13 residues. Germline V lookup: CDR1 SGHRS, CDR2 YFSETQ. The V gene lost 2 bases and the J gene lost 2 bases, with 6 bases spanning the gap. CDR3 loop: CASSFTATDTQYF. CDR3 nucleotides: TGCGCCAGCAGCTTTACAGCCACAGATACGCAGTATTTT.

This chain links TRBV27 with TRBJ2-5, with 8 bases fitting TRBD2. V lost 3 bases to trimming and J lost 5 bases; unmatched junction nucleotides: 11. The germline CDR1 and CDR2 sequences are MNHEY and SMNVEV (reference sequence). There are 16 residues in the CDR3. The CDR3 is CASSFSQRGPGETQYF. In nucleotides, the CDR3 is TGTGCCAGCAGTTTTTCCCAGCGGGGGCCGGGGGAGACCCAGTACTTC.

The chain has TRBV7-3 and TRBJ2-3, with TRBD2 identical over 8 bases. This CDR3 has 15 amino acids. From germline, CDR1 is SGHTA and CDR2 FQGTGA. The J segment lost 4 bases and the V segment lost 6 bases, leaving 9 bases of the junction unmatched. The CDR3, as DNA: TGTGCCAGCAGTATAGCGGGGCATGGTTCAGATACGCAGTATTTT. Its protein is CASSIAGHGSDTQYF.

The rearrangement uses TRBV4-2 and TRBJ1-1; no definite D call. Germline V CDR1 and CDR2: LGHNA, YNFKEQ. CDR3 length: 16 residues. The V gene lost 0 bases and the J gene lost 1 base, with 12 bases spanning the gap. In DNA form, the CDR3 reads TGTGCCAGCAGCCAAGATAGATCCCCCAAGAACACTGAAGCTTTCTTT. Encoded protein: CASSQDRSPKNTEAFF.

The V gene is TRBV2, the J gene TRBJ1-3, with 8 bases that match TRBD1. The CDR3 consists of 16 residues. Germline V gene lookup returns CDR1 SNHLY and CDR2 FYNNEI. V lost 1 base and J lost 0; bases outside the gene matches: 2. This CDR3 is CASSEVGQDSGNTIYF. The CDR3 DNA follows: TGTGCCAGCAGTGAAGTGGGACAGGACTCTGGAAACACCATATATTTT.